Many counts were recorded for the clone carrying this T cell receptor beta chain. The antigen remains unidentified. This specimen comes from a study of blood T cells in healthy people across ages. A J-beta primer mix and a sample-barcoded 5' primer were used in a second PCR of roughly 6 to 11 cycles. CDR3-containing paired-end reads numbering at least 2.5 million came from each sample. MiXCR was run by TCRdb on the 5' RACE reads, yielding one entry per CDR3 protein. The data contain more than 800,000 distinct CDR3 sequences, under 35% of them seen just once; the ten biggest clones take up about 18%. The CDR3 contains 14 residues. Germline CDR1 reads SGHTA; CDR2 reads FQGNSA. Trimming at V came to 5 bases and at J to 4 bases, leaving 6 bases not matched to a gene. General study results and limits: Strongly correlated with naive T cell percentage was TCR beta diversity.

Sequenced sample: blood. This chain joins TRBV7-2 and TRBJ1-2; 8 bases are a match to TRBD1. This receptor was obtained from a woman older than 75 in good health. CDR3 sequence (DNA): TGTGCCAGCAGCCGCCGACAGGGGACCTATGGCTACACCTTC. Its protein is CASSRRQGTYGYTF.